The next 24 T cell receptor beta chains were all read from a single sample in a study of T cell responses to AZD1222 COVID-19 vaccine (dated by TCRdb to the early 2020s). The method was the immunoSEQ multiplex PCR assay. TCRdb re-hosts the immuneACCESS table, in-frame sequences only. Its copies lack some clones; in the studies checked, an unresolved V gene accounts for under half of them, and the cause for the rest is not known. In this sample the table shows 150,000 to 200,000 clones, about 91% of which occur a single time. Roughly 1.4% of the sample rests with the top ten. The time point label, read with the paper, signifies: about 28 days (+/-7) after the second vaccine dose. This material consisted of peripheral blood, taken 28 days after the second AZD1222 dose. These receptors were collected from an adult who received the AZD1222 COVID-19 vaccine.

V is TRBV30 and J is TRBJ2-7; D not resolved. Trimming removed 0 bases from V and 6 bases from J, with 12 bases in between. Germline CDR1 and CDR2: GTSNPN and SVGIG (reference sequence). The CDR3 totals 13 residues. CDR3 sequence: CAWSVSRIAEQYF. In DNA form, the CDR3 reads TGTGCCTGGAGTGTATCGCGGATTGCCGAGCAGTACTTC.

This chain joins TRBV7-8 and TRBJ2-1; D ambiguous. The length of the CDR3 is 14 residues. V shed 1 base and J shed 5 bases, with 9 bases lying between them. Per germline, CDR1 SGHVS and CDR2 FQNEAQ. CDR3 sequence: CASSLGTANNEQFF. The CDR3 DNA sequence: TGTGCCAGCAGCTTAGGCACGGCTAACAATGAGCAGTTCTTC.

The rearrangement links TRBV30 to TRBJ1-2; maybe TRBD1 (5 bases). CDR1 is GTSNPN, CDR2 SVGIG, per germline (reference sequence). The CDR3 sequence is 17 residues long. V lost 0 bases and J 3 bases, leaving 20 bases between the germline ends. The CDR3 bases are TGTGCCTGGAGTGTCCTGTACGTGGGGGTAGGATACTATGGCTACACCTTC. It yields the protein CAWSVLYVGVGYYGYTF.

The chain joins TRBV12-3 or TRBV12-4 to TRBJ2-1, with a tentative D call TRBD1 (8 bases). The CDR3 length is 13 residues. Trimming pared 8 bases from V and 4 bases from J, leaving 12 bases between. This CDR3 is CASGQGLYNEQFF. The CDR3 DNA follows: TGTGCCAGCGGACAGGGACTATACAATGAGCAGTTCTTC.

The chain employs TRBV6-4 and TRBJ2-5, with 12 bases aligning to TRBD2. V was clipped by 9 bases and J by 1 base; unmatched bases: 6. This CDR3 has 15 residues. Germline V CDR1 and CDR2: MRHNA, SNTAGT. CDR3 sequence (DNA): TGTGCCAGTGCGGAGACTAGCGGGAGCCAAGAGACCCAGTACTTC. Protein: CASAETSGSQETQYF.

This rearrangement joins TRBV3-1 (or the pseudogene TRBV3-2) to TRBJ2-1; D gene uncertain. The V end was cut by 8 bases, the J end by 5 bases, with 10 bases between. The CDR3 contains 12 residues. The germline V gene encodes CDR1 LGHDT and CDR2 YNNKEL (reference sequence). The CDR3 sequence: CASSLTNNEQFF. The CDR3 DNA sequence: TGTGCCAGCTCACTAACAAACAATGAGCAGTTCTTC.

The chain is built from TRBV6-6 and TRBJ2-1; D assignment may be TRBD1 or TRBD2 (6 bases each). Germline lookup yields CDR1 MNHNY and CDR2 SVGAGI (reference sequence). The CDR3 sequence is 14 residues long. Trimming left V 2 bases short and J 9 bases short, with 14 bases between. CDR3 sequence (DNA): TGTGCCAGCAGTTACGGCGACAGGCGGGGTGAGCAGTTCTTC. This encodes CASSYGDRRGEQFF.

The chain is built from TRBV30 and TRBJ1-1; no firm D call. Germline assignment: CDR1 GTSNPN and CDR2 SVGIG (reference sequence). CDR3 size: 11 residues. Trimming took 5 bases from V and 8 from J, leaving 12 bases between them. This chain's CDR3 is CAWGLRIEAFF. The CDR3 nucleotides read TGTGCCTGGGGACTGAGGATAGAAGCTTTCTTT.

This chain uses TRBV7-2 with TRBJ2-5, with D possibly TRBD1 on 6 matching bases. Trimming left V 5 bases short and J 0 bases short, with 16 bases between. There are 16 residues in the CDR3. From germline, CDR1 is SGHTA and CDR2 FQGNSA. Written as DNA, the CDR3 is TGTGCCAGCAGCCTACATTATACAGGGAACCAAGAGACCCAGTACTTC. Its translation: CASSLHYTGNQETQYF.

This clone was recorded once. This CDR3 is CASSQDRGLETQYF. CDR3 bases: TGTGCCAGCAGCCAAGACCGGGGTTTGGAGACCCAGTACTTC. This chain connects TRBV3-1 (or the pseudogene TRBV3-2) to TRBJ2-5; tentatively, D is TRBD2 (5 bases). Germline-derived CDR1 and CDR2 are LGHDT and YNNKEL (reference sequence). V lost 0 bases and J lost 5, with 10 bases in between. There are 14 residues in the CDR3.

Details on this clone: Its ends do not fully match the called genes, so a read error is possible. This chain connects TRBV6-2 or TRBV6-3 to TRBJ1-2; D perhaps matches TRBD1 (5 bases). The CDR3 runs 11 residues. CDR1 is MNHEY, CDR2 SVGEGT, per germline. CDR3 loop: CASSYSGRSEF. The CDR3 DNA reads as TGTGCCAGCAGTTACTCGGGACGGTCGGAGTTC.

The chain joins TRBV7-9 to TRBJ2-7; 7 positions agree with TRBD1. The ends lost 4 bases at V and 4 bases at J; junction bases unmatched: 19. Germline CDR1 and CDR2: SEHNR and FQNEAQ (reference sequence). This CDR3 contains 18 residues. The CDR3 sequence: CASSSPTPQTGNQYEQYF. The CDR3 DNA reads as TGTGCCAGCAGCTCACCCACGCCCCAGACAGGGAACCAGTACGAGCAGTACTTC.

V and J are TRBV5-1 and TRBJ1-1, with a weak D call TRBD1 (6 bases). The V end was cut by 0 bases, the J end by 7 bases, with 13 bases between. The CDR3 totals 14 residues. Germline V gene sequence: CDR1 SGHRS, CDR2 YFSETQ. The CDR3 here is CASSLEGSGDEAFF. CDR3 nucleotides: TGCGCCAGCAGCTTGGAAGGCTCAGGGGATGAAGCTTTCTTT.

This chain connects TRBV3-1 (or the pseudogene TRBV3-2) to TRBJ2-4; D is ambiguous. Trimming left V 9 bases short and J 6 bases short, with 18 bases between. CDR3 length: 14 residues. The germline CDR1 and CDR2 sequences are LGHDT and YNNKEL (reference sequence). The CDR3: CASLPRVCGNIQYF. CDR3 in DNA: TGTGCCAGTCTTCCCCGAGTCTGTGGAAACATTCAGTACTTC.

V usage is TRBV28 and J usage is TRBJ1-2; D remains unclear. Between the trimmed V and J ends, which lost 3 bases and 0 bases, there was a span of 11 bases. Germline lookup yields CDR1 MDHEN and CDR2 SYDVKM. The CDR3 loop spans 15 amino acids. The DNA for the CDR3 is TGTGCCAGCAGTTTGGGCCACCCAACTAACTATGGCTACACCTTC. This gives the protein CASSLGHPTNYGYTF.

This chain uses TRBV3-1 (or the pseudogene TRBV3-2) with TRBJ1-2, with unresolved D. Per the germline V gene, CDR1 is LGHDT and CDR2 is YNNKEL (reference sequence). CDR3 length equals 15 residues. Trimming took 5 bases from V and 4 from J, leaving 17 bases between them. The CDR3 DNA sequence: TGTGCCAGCAGCTTTTCTTACATTACCCTCTATGGCTACACCTTC. This gives the protein CASSFSYITLYGYTF.

This sequence joins TRBV2 and TRBJ1-6, with no clear D. Deletions cut 8 bases from V and 0 bases from J, with 8 bases between. The CDR3 contains 14 residues. CDR1 and CDR2 from the germline V gene are SNHLY and FYNNEI. The CDR3 protein is CASAYSSYNSPLHF. In nucleotides, the CDR3 is TGTGCCAGCGCCTACAGCTCCTATAATTCACCCCTCCACTTT.

This chain links TRBV6-4 with TRBJ2-2, with 11 bases aligning to TRBD1. The CDR3 loop spans 15 amino acids. J gave up 4 bases and V 6 bases, and 4 bases lay outside the gene matches. The germline V gene encodes CDR1 MRHNA and CDR2 SNTAGT. The CDR3 DNA sequence: TGTGCCAGCAGCCTCGGGACAGGGGGCACCGGGGAGCTGTTTTTT. Translated: CASSLGTGGTGELFF.

The genes are TRBV6-5 and TRBJ1-3; tentatively, D is TRBD1 (6 bases). The CDR3 sequence is 15 residues long. CDR1 is MNHEY, CDR2 SVGAGI, per germline. V was shortened by 6 bases and J by 2 bases, with 14 bases between the two germline ends. CDR3 sequence (DNA): TGTGCCAGCAGGCAGGGGATAGGACCTGGAAACACCATATATTTT. Its protein is CASRQGIGPGNTIYF.

The chain carries TRBV3-1 (or the pseudogene TRBV3-2) and TRBJ1-1; D might be TRBD1 (6 bases). Germline CDR1 is LGHDT and CDR2 is YNNKEL (reference sequence). V was shortened by 6 bases and J by 4 bases, with 15 bases between the two germline ends. CDR3 length equals 14 residues. The CDR3 DNA follows: TGTGCCAGCAGAGAACAGGGCTGGGGCACTGAAGCTTTCTTT. This gives the protein CASREQGWGTEAFF.

The chain uses TRBV18 and TRBJ1-1; 8 positions match TRBD1. CDR3 size: 15 residues. With 4 bases clipped from V and 1 base from J, the junction kept 5 bases outside the gene matches. The germline V gene encodes CDR1 KGHSH and CDR2 LQKENI. CDR3 sequence reads: CASSLGGQGNTEAFF. The CDR3 DNA is TGTGCCAGCTCACTTGGCGGACAGGGGAACACTGAAGCTTTCTTT.

The chain couples TRBV6-5 to TRBJ1-3; D possibly corresponds to TRBD1 (5 bases). The germline V gene has CDR1 MNHEY and CDR2 SVGAGI. This CDR3 has 13 amino acids. V shed 6 bases and J shed 6 bases, with 12 bases lying between them. CDR3 residues: CASRGGTENTIYF. The CDR3 DNA reads as TGTGCCAGCAGGGGGGGGACCGAAAACACCATATATTTT.

This clone was picked up one time. The chain combines TRBV5-6 with TRBJ2-2, with TRBD2 matching 13 bases. Looked up from germline, CDR1 is SGHDT and CDR2 is YYEEEE. This CDR3 comprises 18 residues. With 0 bases clipped from V and 4 bases from J, the junction kept 6 bases outside the gene matches. In DNA form, the CDR3 reads TGTGCCAGCAGCTTGGAACTAGCGGGAGGGAGCGGCACCGGGGAGCTGTTTTTT. Encoded protein: CASSLELAGGSGTGELFF. Full variable domain (remainder filled in from reference TRBV5-6 and TRBJ2-2): DAGVTQSPTHLIKTRGQQVTLRCSPKSGHDTVSWYQQALGQGPQFIFQYYEEEERQRGNFPDRFSGHQFPNYSSELNVNALLLGDSALYLCASSLELAGGSGTGELFFGEGSRLTVL.

The V gene is TRBV29-1, the J gene TRBJ1-1; no clear D gene. CDR3 length equals 12 residues. V was clipped by 6 bases and J by 2 bases, with 10 bases between them. Germline V gene sequence: CDR1 SQVTM, CDR2 ANQGSEA. Here the CDR3 DNA reads TGCAGCGTCTTGGGCCCTAACACTGAAGCTTTCTTT. Translated: CSVLGPNTEAFF.